This T cell receptor (beta chain) was sequenced in a study of cytomegalovirus exposure and HLA in healthy donors. At the level of the study: Across 300 to 400 genotyped donors, around 82% landed in the Caucasian-associated ancestry cluster.

This clone was detected a few times. Researchers ran the PCR with 60 Vbeta and 13 Jbeta primers. Sequenced by immunoSEQ multiplex PCR; TCRdb stores in-frame clones only, minus some. The sample shows some 150,000 clones, just under 80% of them seen only once. CDR3 length equals 13 residues. Trimming removed 7 bases at V and 1 base at J, with 10 bases between. Germline CDR1 and CDR2: SEHNR and FQNEAQ (reference sequence). The TCR was taken from a woman in her fifties or sixties in good health and CMV-seronegative. The sample was PBMCs. The chain has TRBV7-9 and TRBJ1-2, with a weak D call TRBD1 (6 bases). The CDR3 bases are TGTGCCAGCACAGGGGTATTTAACTATGGCTACACCTTC. The encoded protein is CASTGVFNYGYTF.